In this sample, the clone carrying this T cell receptor (beta chain) turned up once. Its antigen is still unknown. In germline, CDR1 is SGHAT, CDR2 FQNNGV. V lost 10 bases, J lost 3 bases, and 15 bases lay in between. This CDR3 is built from 13 residues. The sample belongs to a study of a mutant IDH1 vaccine in newly diagnosed glioma. The overall study: With temozolomide cycles, or 4-6 weeks after radiotherapy alone, vaccination was started. Week 47 marked visit V13, whereas week 35 marked visit V12.

The table came from immunoSEQ multiplex PCR; TCRdb's copy has only in-frame clones and leaves some out. The sample lists tens of thousands of clones, roughly 77% occurring once. Time point meaning: week 35, safety follow-up. What each vaccine dose contained was 300 ug of mutant IDH1 20-mer peptide, accompanied by topical imiquimod. The chain is built from TRBV11-2 and TRBJ1-1, with D possibly TRBD1 on 6 matching bases. The specimen comprised PBMCs, sampled from a glioma patient whose treatment included an IDH1 peptide vaccine. The sequence came from a man aged 35 to 55 with glioma. Some clones in this sample may be carry-over from other donors' samples. CDR3 residues: CATLQGGDTEAFF. The CDR3 coding sequence is TGTGCCACCCTACAGGGAGGGGACACTGAAGCTTTCTTT.